One and the same sample provided the 30 T cell receptor beta chains below, sequenced in a study of cytomegalovirus exposure and HLA in healthy donors (dated by TCRdb to about 2017). Libraries were made using the immunoSEQ multiplex PCR assay. For the multiplex PCR, a mixture combining 60 forward primers for TCR Vbeta segments and 13 reverse primers for TCR Jbeta segments was used. TCRdb provides this immuneACCESS table in a form limited to in-frame rearrangements. Some clones are lacking; in checked studies, under half of them reflect an unresolved V gene, and why the rest are absent is not known. Counted in this sample were around 180,000 clones; around 80% of them appeared once. The biggest ten clones account for 1.5% to 2% of the sample. The sample comprised PBMCs. The receptor set was obtained from a man in his late teens or twenties in good health and CMV-seronegative.

J is TRBJ1-2 and V is TRBV7-3; no definite D call. The germline V gene has CDR1 SGHTA and CDR2 FQGTGA. This CDR3 has 13 residues. V lost 5 bases and J lost 1, with 8 bases in between. The CDR3 sequence: CASSQDNNYGYTF. Here the CDR3 DNA reads TGTGCCAGCAGCCAAGACAATAACTATGGCTACACCTTC.

The genes are TRBV6-4 and TRBJ1-6; 7 bases line up with TRBD1. The junction had 9 bases not matched to a gene; V was cut back by 4 bases and J by 9 bases. CDR1 and CDR2 (germline): MRHNA, SNTAGT. This CDR3 spans 15 amino acids. DNA for the CDR3: TGTGCCAGCAGTGCCCGACAGGGCCTTCCTTCACCCCTCCACTTT. It encodes CASSARQGLPSPLHF.

The chain links TRBV7-2 to TRBJ1-2; 8 bases line up with TRBD1. The CDR3 has 14 amino acids. CDR1 is SGHTA, CDR2 FQGNSA, per germline. After removal of 4 bases from V and 3 bases from J, the junction contained 4 bases not matched to a gene. The CDR3 DNA follows: TGTGCCAGCAGCTGGGACAGGTCTGACTATGGCTACACCTTC. Translating it yields CASSWDRSDYGYTF.

This clone was recorded only once. The chain links TRBV10-3 to TRBJ1-2; 8 bases line up with TRBD1. V shed 5 bases, J shed 7 bases, and the junction held 12 bases outside the gene matches. The germline V gene encodes CDR1 ENHRY and CDR2 SYGVKD. CDR3 length: 15 residues. CDR3 coding DNA: TGTGCCATCAGTTCCAAGGGACAGGTATTGGGTGGCTACACCTTC. It specifies CAISSKGQVLGGYTF.

This CDR3 is CASSLVGGGTEAFF. DNA for the CDR3: TGTGCCAGCAGCTTGGTAGGGGGCGGAACTGAAGCTTTCTTT. The chain couples TRBV5-6 to TRBJ1-1; 7 bases match TRBD1. Germline V gene lookup returns CDR1 SGHDT and CDR2 YYEEEE. V gave up 0 bases and J gave up 5 bases; unmatched junction bases: 4. The CDR3 sequence is 14 residues long.

The V call is TRBV21-1, the J call TRBJ2-3; TRBD1 is taken as the D call from the table, unchecked against the DNA. TRBV21-1 is labeled a pseudogene. The CDR3 has 16 amino acids. The CDR3 here is CASSKRRCQGADTQYF. CDR3 nucleotides: TGTGCCAGCAGCAAAAGAAGGTGTCAGGGGGCAGATACGCAGTATTTT.

This chain joins TRBV19 and TRBJ1-4, with 8 nucleotides matching TRBD1. There are 15 residues in the CDR3. Germline V gene lookup returns CDR1 LNHDA and CDR2 SQIVND (reference sequence). Trimming cost V 4 bases and J 5 bases; bases outside gene matches: 6. The CDR3 DNA sequence: TGTGCCAGTAGTACCCCCGGGACAGGCAATGAAAAACTGTTTTTT. Its protein product is CASSTPGTGNEKLFF.

The CDR3 loop reads CASSRYREGDTQYF. CDR3 DNA: TGTGCCAGCAGCCGTTACAGGGAGGGGGATACGCAGTATTTT. This chain joins TRBV5-8 and TRBJ2-3; possibly TRBD2 for D (7 bases). The V gene's germline CDR1 is SGHTS and CDR2 YDEGEE. Trimming cost V 4 bases and J 6 bases, with 15 bases left between them. The CDR3 loop spans 14 amino acids.

The chain has TRBV9 and TRBJ2-1; 7 nucleotides align to TRBD2. The CDR3 length is 18 residues. The germline gives CDR1 SGDLS, CDR2 YYNGEE. V trimming: 0 bases; J trimming: 6 bases; junction bases outside the gene matches: 15. The CDR3 DNA follows: TGTGCCAGCAGCGTAGGTTATTTTGTGGCTAGCGGACGCAATGAGCAGTTCTTC. Protein product: CASSVGYFVASGRNEQFF.

This clone was detected a few times. The V gene is TRBV28, the J gene TRBJ2-7; possibly TRBD1 for D (5 bases). Trimming stripped 7 bases from V and 4 bases from J, with 8 bases between. Germline CDR1 is MDHEN and CDR2 is SYDVKM. This CDR3 has 11 residues. Here the CDR3 DNA reads TGTGCCAGCATATCAGGGTACGAGCAGTACTTC. It is translated as CASISGYEQYF.

The J gene is TRBJ2-1, the V gene TRBV14; the D gene is possibly TRBD2 (6 bases). Trimming shortened V by 2 bases and J by 0 bases, and 17 bases separated the two germline ends. Germline CDR1 is SGHDN and CDR2 is FVKESK. This CDR3 contains 18 residues. The CDR3 nucleotides are TGTGCCAGCAGCCAACATACGGGAGTACCTAGCTCCTACAATGAGCAGTTCTTC. The encoded protein is CASSQHTGVPSSYNEQFF.

The chain employs TRBV28 and TRBJ2-7; 7 nucleotides match TRBD2. Losses at the gene ends were 3 bases for V and 0 bases for J; bases not matched to a gene: 5. Germline CDR1 reads MDHEN; CDR2 reads SYDVKM. The CDR3 is 15 residues long. The DNA of the CDR3 is TGTGCCAGCAGTTTCAAGACTAGCAGCTCCTACGAGCAGTACTTC. This translates into CASSFKTSSSYEQYF.

V is TRBV4-3 and J is TRBJ1-2; D gene unclear. CDR3 length: 16 amino acids. Per the germline V gene, CDR1 is LGHNA and CDR2 is YSLEER. V gave up 0 bases and J gave up 6 bases, with 17 bases separating them. The CDR3: CASSQEGRYNYNGYTF. CDR3 bases: TGCGCCAGCAGCCAAGAGGGTCGGTACAACTACAATGGCTACACCTTC.

The chain recombines TRBV4-1 with TRBJ2-5, with 9 bases fitting TRBD2. After removal of 0 bases from V and 2 bases from J, the junction contained 7 bases not matched to a gene. The CDR3 totals 17 residues. The germline V gene encodes CDR1 MGHRA and CDR2 YSYEKL. CDR3 sequence (DNA): TGCGCCAGCAGCCAAGATCTGGGAGCGGGGGGTCAAGAGACCCAGTACTTC. It codes for CASSQDLGAGGQETQYF.

V and J are TRBV28 and TRBJ2-1, with a possible D match to TRBD1 (7 bases). This CDR3 has 12 amino acids. Per germline, CDR1 MDHEN and CDR2 SYDVKM. V gave up 5 bases and J gave up 8 bases, with 10 bases separating them. CDR3 in amino acids: CASSLRGDEQFF. The CDR3 coding sequence is TGTGCCAGCAGTCTCAGGGGGGATGAGCAGTTCTTC.

This clone was seen a single time. This chain joins TRBV7-8 and TRBJ1-1, with D perhaps TRBD1 (5 bases). Germline values: CDR1 SGHVS, CDR2 FQNEAQ. The germline V and J ends were trimmed by 5 bases and 0 bases, with 19 bases remaining between them. The CDR3 extends over 17 amino acids. CDR3 sequence reads: CASSGDRLTRMNTEAFF. The CDR3 region has the DNA TGTGCCAGCAGCGGAGACAGATTGACAAGGATGAACACTGAAGCTTTCTTT. Supplemented by reference TRBV7-8 and TRBJ1-1, the full variable domain reads GAGVSQSPRYKVAKRGQDVALRCDPISGHVSLFWYQQALGQGPEFLTYFQNEAQLDKSGLPSDRFFAERPEGSVSTLKIQRTQQEDSAVYLCASSGDRLTRMNTEAFFGQGTRLTVV.

The chain links TRBV19 to TRBJ2-1, with no clear D. The V and J ends lost 1 base and 4 bases respectively, with 5 bases between them. The germline gives CDR1 LNHDA, CDR2 SQIVND (reference sequence). The CDR3 totals 13 residues. CDR3 protein: CASSIAQYNEQFF. The CDR3 DNA follows: TGTGCCAGTAGTATAGCGCAGTACAATGAGCAGTTCTTC. The entire variable domain, with the rest obtained from reference TRBV19 and TRBJ2-1, is as follows: DGGITQSPKYLFRKEGQNVTLSCEQNLNHDAMYWYRQDPGQGLRLIYYSQIVNDFQKGDIAEGYSVSREKKESFPLTVTSAQKNPTAFYLCASSIAQYNEQFFGPGTRLTVL.

The rearrangement links TRBV5-4 to TRBJ2-5; 10 bases align to TRBD2. J gave up 1 base and V 2 bases, and 5 bases lay outside the gene matches. The CDR3 covers 16 residues. CDR1 and CDR2 from the germline V gene are SGHNT and YYREEE (reference sequence). Here the CDR3 reads CASSLLAGTSQETQYF. In nucleotides, the CDR3 is TGTGCCAGCAGCTTACTAGCGGGGACTTCCCAAGAGACCCAGTACTTC.

V usage is TRBV21-1 and J usage is TRBJ2-5; the table's D call, TRBD1, has no DNA check behind it. TRBV21-1 represents a pseudogene. The CDR3 runs to 15 residues. CDR3 loop: CASSPQTGGRETQYF. In DNA, the CDR3 is TGTGCCAGCAGCCCCCAGACAGGGGGCCGGGAGACCCAGTACTTC.

The genes are TRBV11-2 and TRBJ2-7; 9 bases agree with TRBD2. The CDR3 extends over 14 amino acids. The germline CDR1 and CDR2 sequences are SGHAT and FQNNGV. V lost 5 bases to trimming and J lost 4 bases; unmatched junction nucleotides: 6. The CDR3 DNA follows: TGTGCCAGCAGCCTTAGCGGGAGACCTTACGAGCAGTACTTC. Translation gives CASSLSGRPYEQYF. Looking up the rest from reference TRBV11-2 and TRBJ2-7 gives the full variable domain: EAGVAQSPRYKIIEKRQSVAFWCNPISGHATLYWYQQILGQGPKLLIQFQNNGVVDDSQLPKDRFSAERLKGVDSTLKIQPAKLEDSAVYLCASSLSGRPYEQYFGPGTRLTVT.

This clone came up a few times. The gene calls are TRBV2 and TRBJ1-2; 11 bases are shared with TRBD1. Trimming cost V 4 bases and J 2 bases; bases outside gene matches: 3. This CDR3 has 15 residues. Germline CDR1 SNHLY, CDR2 FYNNEI. The CDR3 DNA reads TGTGCCAGCAGTGCCGGGACAGGGGGAAACTATGGCTACACCTTC. This encodes CASSAGTGGNYGYTF.

The chain couples TRBV4-2 to TRBJ2-3, with D perhaps matching TRBD1 (6 bases). The germline CDR1 and CDR2 sequences are LGHNA and YNFKEQ. This CDR3 region has 14 residues. V was trimmed by 5 bases and J by 2 bases, leaving 11 bases between them. The CDR3 reads CASSGTGFTDTQYF. In DNA form, the CDR3 reads TGTGCCAGCAGCGGAACAGGGTTCACAGATACGCAGTATTTT.

V gene TRBV5-1 combines with J gene TRBJ1-2, with a possible D match to TRBD1 (6 bases). CDR3 length: 13 residues. Looked up from germline, CDR1 is SGHRS and CDR2 is YFSETQ. V was cut by 2 bases and J by 6 bases, with 11 bases left in between. The CDR3 sequence is CASSFTGRDGYTF. The CDR3 DNA reads as TGCGCCAGCAGCTTTACAGGGAGGGATGGCTACACCTTC.

This chain connects TRBV14 to TRBJ2-6, with 7 bases matching TRBD1. Germline CDR1 is SGHDN and CDR2 is FVKESK. The J segment lost 0 bases and the V segment lost 7 bases, leaving 12 bases of the junction unmatched. This CDR3 is 18 amino acids long. The CDR3 spells CASTRRTDRSSGANVLTF. In DNA form, the CDR3 reads TGTGCCAGCACCCGACGAACGGACAGGAGCTCTGGGGCCAACGTCCTGACTTTC. Complete variable domain (other parts from reference TRBV14 and TRBJ2-6): EAGVTQFPSHSVIEKGQTVTLRCDPISGHDNLYWYRRVMGKEIKFLLHFVKESKQDESGMPNNRFLAERTGGTYSTLKVQPAELEDSGVYFCASTRRTDRSSGANVLTFGAGSRLTVL.

CDR3 region: CASSTWTSASPTDTQYF. CDR3 in DNA: TGCGCCAGCAGCACTTGGACTAGCGCGAGCCCAACAGATACGCAGTATTTT. The V call is TRBV4-3, the J call TRBJ2-3, with TRBD2 matching 9 bases. The CDR3 totals 17 residues. Germline trimming cut 5 bases from V and 3 bases from J; bases unmatched to any gene: 12. CDR1 LGHNA and CDR2 YSLEER come from the germline V gene.

This clone has more than one count but fewer than ten. This chain connects TRBV7-2 to TRBJ1-2, with 7 bases fitting TRBD1. This CDR3 has 16 amino acids. The V segment lost 1 base and the J segment 3 bases; nucleotides outside the gene matches: 8. Looked up from germline, CDR1 is SGHTA and CDR2 is FQGNSA. CDR3 sequence: CASSLDDRVGDYGYTF. The CDR3 coding sequence is TGTGCCAGCAGCTTAGACGACAGGGTGGGAGACTATGGCTACACCTTC.

The chain combines TRBV5-4 with TRBJ1-6; D not certain. V was pared by 5 bases and J by 15 bases, with 21 bases between. The V gene's germline CDR1 is SGHNT and CDR2 YYREEE (reference sequence). The CDR3 runs 14 residues. The CDR3 is CASRSGIGNSGLHF. The CDR3, as DNA: TGTGCCAGCAGGAGCGGGATAGGAAATTCTGGCCTCCACTTT.

The chain is built from TRBV7-2 and TRBJ2-3; 10 bases match TRBD2. There are 16 residues in the CDR3. V was pared by 6 bases and J by 2 bases, with 8 bases of the junction left unmatched. The V gene's germline CDR1 is SGHTA and CDR2 FQGNSA. CDR3 sequence: CASSLEGTSDTDTQYF. The CDR3, as DNA: TGTGCCAGCAGTCTAGAAGGGACTAGCGACACAGATACGCAGTATTTT.

The chain combines TRBV30 with TRBJ2-7; TRBD1 aligns across 9 bases. The V and J ends lost 0 bases and 0 bases, in that order; junction bases with no gene match: 3. The CDR3 runs to 15 residues. Germline assignment: CDR1 GTSNPN and CDR2 SVGIG (reference sequence). The CDR3 nucleotides are TGTGCCTGGAGTGTGGGGACAGGGAGCTCCTACGAGCAGTACTTC. This encodes CAWSVGTGSSYEQYF.

The CDR3 here is CASSLSRVSGRHSEQFF. The CDR3 bases are TGTGCCAGCAGCTTAAGTCGAGTGAGCGGGCGACATAGTGAGCAGTTCTTC. This sequence joins TRBV11-2 and TRBJ2-1, with TRBD2 as a possible D gene (6 bases). V was cut by 2 bases and J by 9 bases, with 23 bases left in between. Germline V gene sequence: CDR1 SGHAT, CDR2 FQNNGV. The CDR3 spans 17 residues.